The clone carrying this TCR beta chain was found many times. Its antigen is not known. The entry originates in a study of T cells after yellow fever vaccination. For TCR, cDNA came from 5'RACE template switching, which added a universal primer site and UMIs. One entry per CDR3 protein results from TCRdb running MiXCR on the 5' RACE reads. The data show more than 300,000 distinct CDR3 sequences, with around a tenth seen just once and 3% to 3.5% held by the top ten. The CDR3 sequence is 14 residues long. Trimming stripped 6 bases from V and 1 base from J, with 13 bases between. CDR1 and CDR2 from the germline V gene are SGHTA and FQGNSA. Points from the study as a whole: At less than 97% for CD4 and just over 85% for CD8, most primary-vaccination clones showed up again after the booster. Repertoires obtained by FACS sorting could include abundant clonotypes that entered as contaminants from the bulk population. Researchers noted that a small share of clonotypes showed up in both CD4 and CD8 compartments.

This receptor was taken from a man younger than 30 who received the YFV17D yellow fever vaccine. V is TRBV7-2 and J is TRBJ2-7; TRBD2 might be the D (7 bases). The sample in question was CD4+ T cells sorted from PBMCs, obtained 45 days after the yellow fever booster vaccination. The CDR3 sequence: CASRPGRGSYEQYF. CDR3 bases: TGTGCCAGCAGACCAGGGAGGGGGTCCTACGAGCAGTACTTC.